One and the same sample provided the 26 T cell receptor beta chains below, sequenced in a study of human T cells and chemical hapten exposure. TCRdb re-called the RACE reads through MiXCR, storing one row per CDR3 protein. The table lists 130,000 or so distinct CDR3 sequences, approximately 9% of them singletons. The time point: healthy volunteer bleed at 2 weeks. The template was total RNA from unfractionated whole blood. The sample comprised whole blood. The receptors here all came from a male donor in good health. Some clones in this sample may be carry-over from other donors' samples.

This clonotype has a count of ten or more. The gene calls are TRBV19 and TRBJ1-5, with 9 bases matching TRBD1. This CDR3 has 15 residues. Germline V gives CDR1 LNHDA, CDR2 SQIVND (reference sequence). With 7 bases clipped from V and 6 bases from J, the junction kept 10 bases outside the gene matches. CDR3: CASNIGTGMVQPQHF. The CDR3 bases are TGTGCCAGTAACATAGGGACAGGGATGGTTCAGCCCCAGCATTTT.

The chain couples TRBV5-6 to TRBJ2-1; D could derive from TRBD1 or TRBD2 (7 bases each). This CDR3 has 20 amino acids. Trimming stripped 5 bases from V and 9 bases from J, with 36 bases between. Germline V gene lookup returns CDR1 SGHDT and CDR2 YYEEEE. The CDR3 DNA follows: TGTGCCAGCAGTTCCCGACAGGGCGCGATGTGGGGGAGGGCATCGGGTGAGCAGTTCTTC. Translated, it gives CASSSRQGAMWGRASGEQFF.

Ten or more counts support this clonotype. V gene TRBV20-1 combines with J gene TRBJ2-4, with D tentatively TRBD2 (6 bases). The CDR3 extends over 14 amino acids. Germline V CDR1 and CDR2: DFQATT, SNEGSKA (reference sequence). V was clipped by 6 bases and J by 1 base, with 13 bases between them. The CDR3 nucleotides read TGCAGTGCCGGGGCTAGCGCGGCCAAAAACATTCAGTACTTC. It codes for CSAGASAAKNIQYF.

The CDR3: CASKKILSGANVLTF. The CDR3 DNA is TGTGCCAGTAAGAAGATCCTCTCTGGGGCCAACGTCCTGACTTTC. The chain couples TRBV19 to TRBJ2-6; D remains ambiguous. With 7 bases removed from V and 0 bases from J, the gap between germline ends came to 10 bases. Germline V CDR1 and CDR2: LNHDA, SQIVND (reference sequence). The CDR3 runs to 15 residues.

This clonotype showed up many times. The chain has TRBV5-1 and TRBJ2-3, with 7 bases identical to TRBD1. The junction had 6 bases not matched to a gene; V was cut back by 1 base and J by 4 bases. The germline V gene has CDR1 SGHRS and CDR2 YFSETQ. This CDR3 is 15 amino acids long. The DNA for the CDR3 is TGCGCCAGCAGCTTGACAGGGGTAGGAGCAGATACGCAGTATTTT. Encoded protein: CASSLTGVGADTQYF.

The table lists this clonotype with a few counts. This sequence joins TRBV20-1 and TRBJ2-7; TRBD2 aligns across 7 bases. J gave up 4 bases and V 1 base, and 10 bases lay outside the gene matches. The CDR3 has 15 residues. Germline CDR1 DFQATT, CDR2 SNEGSKA (reference sequence). CDR3 sequence reads: CSARGGSSYSYEQYF. As DNA, the CDR3 is TGCAGTGCTAGAGGCGGGAGTTCGTATAGTTACGAGCAGTACTTC.

This chain joins TRBV6-1 and TRBJ1-4; TRBD1 is a possible D gene (6 bases). The CDR3 contains 15 residues. Germline values: CDR1 MNHNS, CDR2 SASEGT. Between the trimmed V and J ends, which lost 3 bases and 5 bases, there was a span of 13 bases. The CDR3 coding sequence is TGTGCCAGCAGTGATGGGGGGGGCCGCAATGAAAAACTGTTTTTT. Translation: CASSDGGGRNEKLFF.

This CDR3 is CASSGRLAGETQYF. CDR3 nucleotide sequence: TGTGCCAGCAGCGGTCGACTAGCGGGTGAGACCCAGTACTTC. This chain connects TRBV7-8 to TRBJ2-5, with 10 bases fitting TRBD2. Germline V CDR1 and CDR2: SGHVS, FQNEAQ. This CDR3 has 14 residues. V trimming: 5 bases; J trimming: 5 bases; junction bases outside the gene matches: 5.

This clonotype was picked up many times. The chain couples TRBV6-1 to TRBJ2-7; 9 bases fit TRBD1. Unmatched junction bases numbered 1, after V lost 1 base and J lost 0 bases. Germline V gene lookup returns CDR1 MNHNS and CDR2 SASEGT. The CDR3 is 15 residues long. CDR3 loop: CASSEETGGSYEQYF. The CDR3 DNA reads TGTGCCAGCAGTGAAGAGACAGGGGGCTCCTACGAGCAGTACTTC.

This clonotype was counted at least ten times. V and J are TRBV6-1 and TRBJ2-1; D is unclear. The ends were cut back, 3 bases at V and 0 bases at J, with 0 bases in the middle. The CDR3 is made up of 12 amino acids. In germline, CDR1 is MNHNS, CDR2 SASEGT. CDR3 DNA sequence: TGTGCCAGCAGTGACTCCTACAATGAGCAGTTCTTC. Translating it yields CASSDSYNEQFF.

The V gene is TRBV13, the J gene TRBJ2-3; 11 bases agree with TRBD2. Germline V gene sequence: CDR1 PRHDT, CDR2 FYEKMQ (reference sequence). The V segment lost 4 bases and the J segment 3 bases; nucleotides outside the gene matches: 9. This CDR3 region has 17 residues. The CDR3 sequence: CASSSGLAGEGTDTQYF. CDR3 coding DNA: TGTGCCAGCAGCTCCGGACTAGCGGGCGAGGGGACAGATACGCAGTATTTT.

The genes are TRBV20-1 and TRBJ1-6; TRBD1 aligns across 7 bases. The CDR3 covers 14 residues. The germline V gene encodes CDR1 DFQATT and CDR2 SNEGSKA (reference sequence). Trimming removed 2 bases from V and 6 bases from J; junction bases left unmatched: 4. CDR3 sequence reads: CSARYRGPNSPLHF. CDR3 bases: TGCAGTGCTAGATACAGGGGACCTAATTCACCCCTCCACTTT.

Turning to this clonotype: Since a much larger clone is just one base distant, this may be a read error. V is TRBV5-4 and J is TRBJ1-2; D not resolved. The CDR3 spans 15 residues. The germline CDR1 and CDR2 sequences are SGHNT and YYREEE (reference sequence). Trimming took off 7 bases at V and 0 bases at J, with 16 bases between the two ends. CDR3 bases: TGTGCCAGCTCCTATACCGAGACACCTAACTATGGCTACACCTTC. It is translated as CASSYTETPNYGYTF.

The rearrangement links TRBV27 to TRBJ2-7; a weak D match, TRBD1 (5 bases). Germline CDR1 reads MNHEY; CDR2 reads SMNVEV (reference sequence). V lost 6 bases and J 1 base, leaving 16 bases between the germline ends. The CDR3 contains 15 residues. The CDR3 nucleotides read TGTGCCAGCAGATACAAATTACAGGCGTCCTACGAGCAGTACTTC. It codes for CASRYKLQASYEQYF.

The chain combines TRBV12-3 or TRBV12-4 with TRBJ1-2; TRBD1 is a possible D gene (6 bases). The CDR3 runs to 14 residues. V lost 2 bases, J lost 6 bases, and 13 bases lay in between. CDR3 sequence (DNA): TGTGCCAGCAGTTTAAACCAGGGGCAGAATGGCTACACCTTC. Its protein is CASSLNQGQNGYTF.

This clonotype showed up just a few times. The chain combines TRBV4-3 with TRBJ1-2; weak D call: TRBD1 (6 bases). V dropped 0 bases and J dropped 2 bases, with 16 bases sitting between them. This CDR3 contains 17 residues. Germline CDR1 is LGHNA and CDR2 is YSLEER. CDR3 sequence reads: CASSQEGGPKRNYGYTF. As DNA, the CDR3 is TGCGCCAGCAGCCAAGAGGGGGGGCCGAAGAGGAACTATGGCTACACCTTC.

The V call is TRBV5-1, the J call TRBJ2-2; possible D gene TRBD1, 6 bases. The germline V gene encodes CDR1 SGHRS and CDR2 YFSETQ. Trimming stripped 4 bases from V and 1 base from J, with 11 bases between. The CDR3 consists of 15 residues. The CDR3 DNA is TGCGCCAGCAGCCGGTCCAGGGGGAACACCGGGGAGCTGTTTTTT. Amino acids: CASSRSRGNTGELFF.

V gene TRBV19 combines with J gene TRBJ2-7; a weak D match, TRBD2 (6 bases). With 4 bases removed from V and 5 bases from J, the gap between germline ends came to 15 bases. CDR3 size: 14 residues. CDR1 and CDR2 (germline): LNHDA, SQIVND (reference sequence). In DNA, the CDR3 is TGTGCCAGTAGTAGCCTCGGAGGGGACGACGAGCAGTACTTC. It codes for CASSSLGGDDEQYF.

Concerning this clonotype itself: One end of the junction is discordant with germline, which a read error may explain. The chain employs TRBV14 and TRBJ1-6, with 10 nucleotides matching TRBD1. In germline, CDR1 is SGHDN, CDR2 FVKESK. CDR3 length: 15 residues. The CDR3 sequence: CASSPWDRGNPPLHF. CDR3 in DNA: TGTGCCAGCAGCCCCTGGGACAGGGGTAATCCACCCCTCCACTTT.

This clonotype turned up a few times. The CDR3: CAIGPGQGNSPLHF. CDR3 nucleotide sequence: TGTGCCATCGGCCCGGGACAGGGTAATTCACCCCTCCACTTT. The chain links TRBV10-3 to TRBJ1-6, with 9 nucleotides matching TRBD1. The CDR3 totals 14 residues. With V trimmed by 8 bases and J by 6 bases, 5 bases remained unmatched. CDR1 and CDR2 (germline): ENHRY, SYGVKD.

This clonotype was observed a few times. The J gene is TRBJ1-5, the V gene TRBV12-3 or TRBV12-4; no definite D call. The ends were cut back, 5 bases at V and 6 bases at J, with 14 bases in the middle. This CDR3 is built from 14 residues. CDR3 nucleotides: TGTGCCAGCAGTCAAATCTTAAGTAGTCAGCCCCAGCATTTT. Protein: CASSQILSSQPQHF.

The CDR3 nucleotides are TGCGCCAGCAGCTTGAGCAATAGATCTGGGGCCAACGTCCTGACTTTC. Translated, it gives CASSLSNRSGANVLTF. The V and J genes are TRBV5-1 and TRBJ2-6; D not certain. V lost 1 base and J 1 base, leaving 9 bases between the germline ends. The CDR3 covers 16 residues. Germline V gene sequence: CDR1 SGHRS, CDR2 YFSETQ.

The chain combines TRBV19 with TRBJ2-2, with 8 bases that match TRBD2. This CDR3 is 16 amino acids long. Germline CDR1 LNHDA, CDR2 SQIVND (reference sequence). V trimming: 9 bases; J trimming: 1 base; junction bases outside the gene matches: 10. The CDR3 protein is CASRDLAGGNTGELFF. As DNA, the CDR3 is TGTGCCAGCCGAGACTTGGCGGGAGGGAACACCGGGGAGCTGTTTTTT.

In its sample, this clonotype was seen a few times. V and J are TRBV6-2 or TRBV6-3 and TRBJ2-1; 7 positions agree with TRBD2. Germline V gene lookup returns CDR1 MNHEY and CDR2 SVGEGT. V gave up 10 bases and J gave up 6 bases; unmatched junction bases: 12. The CDR3 is made up of 14 amino acids. The CDR3, as DNA: TGTGCCACTTCCTGGGCTAGCGGTCGCAATGAGCAGTTCTTC. Translated, it gives CATSWASGRNEQFF.

Only one count was recorded for this clonotype. One junction end disagrees with the germline gene, perhaps due to a read error. The CDR3 sequence is CARSTGRDQPQHF. DNA of the CDR3: TGTGCCCGGAGTACCGGGCGCGATCAGCCCCAGCATTTT. This chain uses TRBV30 with TRBJ1-5; D is uncertain. CDR3 length equals 13 residues. Germline V gene lookup returns CDR1 GTSNPN and CDR2 SVGIG (reference sequence).

Only a few counts were recorded for this clonotype. The chain recombines TRBV4-1 with TRBJ1-5; no reliable D call. Trimming cost V 2 bases and J 2 bases, with 13 bases left between them. The CDR3 is made up of 16 amino acids. In germline, CDR1 is MGHRA, CDR2 YSYEKL. CDR3 sequence (DNA): TGCGCCAGCAGCCAACCCTGGGGAGAGGGCAATCAGCCCCAGCATTTT. Amino acids: CASSQPWGEGNQPQHF.